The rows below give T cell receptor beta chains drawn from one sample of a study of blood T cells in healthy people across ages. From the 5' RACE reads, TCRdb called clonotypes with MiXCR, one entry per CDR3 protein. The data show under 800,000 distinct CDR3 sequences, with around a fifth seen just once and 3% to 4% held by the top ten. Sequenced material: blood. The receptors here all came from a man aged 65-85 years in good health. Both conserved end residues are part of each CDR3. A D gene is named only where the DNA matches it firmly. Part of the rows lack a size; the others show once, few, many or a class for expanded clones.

CASSDTRRGYNEQFF | TGCGCCAGCAGCGACACCCGCAGGGGCTACAATGAGCAGTTCTTC | TRBV5-1 | many | TRBJ2-1 | .
CASSQTRGAFF | TGTGCCAGCAGCCAAACGCGAGGAGCTTTCTTT | TRBV3-1 | . | TRBJ1-1 | .
CASSQTRSSYNEQFF | TGCGCCAGCAGCCAGACCCGAAGCTCCTACAATGAGCAGTTCTTC | TRBV5-1 | many | TRBJ2-1 | .
CASSLTGTGDLDEQFF | TGTGCCAGCAGTTTGACCGGGACAGGGGACTTGGATGAGCAGTTCTTC | TRBV28 | . | TRBJ2-1 | TRBD1
CASTAEVYEQYF | TGTGCCAGCACGGCGGAGGTCTACGAGCAGTACTTC | TRBV12-3/TRBV12-4 | . | TRBJ2-7 | .
CASSQDWPGTGVTEAFF | TGCGCCAGCAGCCAAGATTGGCCAGGGACGGGGGTCACTGAAGCTTTCTTT | TRBV4-3 | many | TRBJ1-1 | .
CSVVWGGQAGGTQYF | TGCAGCGTTGTCTGGGGGGGACAGGCCGGAGGGACCCAGTACTTC | TRBV29-1 | . | TRBJ2-5 | .
CASSWGAADTQYF | TGTGCCAGCAGTTGGGGGGCTGCAGATACGCAGTATTTT | TRBV28 | . | TRBJ2-3 | .
CASSQDLRRFQYF | TGTGCCAGCAGCCAAGATCTTAGGAGATTTCAGTACTTC | TRBV3-1 | many | TRBJ2-4 | .
CASSYSDRDPYEQYF | TGTGCCAGCAGCTATTCGGACAGGGACCCCTACGAGCAGTACTTC | TRBV6-5 | . | TRBJ2-7 | TRBD1
CSAGTSGRVGEQFF | TGCAGCGCTGGGACTAGCGGGAGGGTCGGTGAGCAGTTCTTC | TRBV29-1 | few | TRBJ2-1 | TRBD2
CARRSRVETGGAFTTDTQYF | TGTGCCAGGAGATCCAGGGTGGAGACGGGAGGGGCATTTACCACAGATACGCAGTATTTT | TRBV21-1 | . | TRBJ2-3 | .
CSVAGDFGDTQYF | TGCAGTGTAGCGGGAGATTTTGGAGATACGCAGTATTTT | TRBV20-1 | few | TRBJ2-3 | TRBD2
CASSLFSGPHNEQFF | TGTGCCAGCAGCTTATTTTCGGGTCCCCACAATGAGCAGTTCTTC | TRBV7-3 | . | TRBJ2-1 | .
CASARASGIPDTQYF | TGCGCCAGCGCGAGGGCTAGCGGGATCCCAGATACGCAGTATTTT | TRBV5-1 | few | TRBJ2-3 | TRBD2
CASSPRGGPSGSFVTQYF | TGTGCCAGCAGCCCTAGAGGGGGACCTAGCGGGAGCTTTGTGACCCAGTACTTC | TRBV7-2 | few | TRBJ2-5 | TRBD2
CASSFTSGSGYTQYF | TGTGCCAGCAGCTTTACTAGCGGGAGCGGGTATACGCAGTATTTT | TRBV7-2 | . | TRBJ2-3 | TRBD2
CASSSRTGKADTQYF | TGTGCCAGCAGTAGCCGGACAGGGAAGGCAGATACGCAGTATTTT | TRBV6-2/TRBV6-3 | few | TRBJ2-3 | TRBD1
CASSYSSRGETQYF | TGTGCCAGCAGTTACTCTTCGAGGGGGGAGACCCAGTACTTC | TRBV6-6 | many | TRBJ2-5 | .
CASWAGGGLSSYEQYF | TGTGCAAGTTGGGCCGGAGGGGGACTGAGCTCCTACGAGCAGTACTTC | TRBV6-2/TRBV6-3 | . | TRBJ2-7 | .
CASSVDGIRELFF | TGTGCCAGCAGCGTAGACGGGATCCGGGAGCTGTTTTTT | TRBV9 | . | TRBJ2-2 | .
CANSPGTDQEQYF | TGCGCCAACAGCCCTGGGACCGACCAAGAGCAGTACTTC | TRBV4-3 | . | TRBJ2-5 | .
CASSHVSGQTTGELFF | TGTGCCAGCAGCCACGTTTCGGGACAGACCACCGGGGAGCTGTTTTTT | TRBV6-2/TRBV6-3 | . | TRBJ2-2 | TRBD1
CATSRDKGLARGTQYF | TGTGCCACCAGCAGAGATAAGGGACTAGCGAGGGGGACCCAGTACTTC | TRBV15 | . | TRBJ2-5 | TRBD2
CSAPPPGGPTDTQYF | TGCAGTGCTCCACCCCCAGGAGGACCCACAGATACGCAGTATTTT | TRBV20-1 | few | TRBJ2-3 | .
CASSVTSGRKTQYF | TGTGCCAGCAGTGTAACTAGCGGGAGGAAGACCCAGTACTTC | TRBV2 | . | TRBJ2-5 | TRBD2
CASSPGQQTYEQYF | TGTGCCAGCAGTCCGGGACAGCAGACCTACGAGCAGTACTTC | TRBV12-3/TRBV12-4 | . | TRBJ2-7 | TRBD1
CASSLAMAAGETQYF | TGTGCCAGCAGCTTAGCGATGGCAGCGGGAGAGACCCAGTACTTC | TRBV7-2 | . | TRBJ2-5 | .
CASRRQGYNEQFF | TGTGCCAGCAGGCGCCAGGGCTACAATGAGCAGTTCTTC | TRBV14 | many | TRBJ2-1 | .
CASSQGLVPYEQYF | TGTGCCAGCAGCCAAGGGCTGGTCCCCTACGAGCAGTACTTC | TRBV3-1 | . | TRBJ2-7 | .
CASSLFGDTQYF | TGTGCCAGCAGCCTATTCGGCGATACGCAGTATTTT | TRBV3-1 | few | TRBJ2-3 | .
CASSQAGASNQPQHF | TGCGCCAGCAGCCAAGCGGGGGCTAGCAATCAGCCCCAGCATTTT | TRBV4-1 | . | TRBJ1-5 | .
CASSLEKLGGNEQFF | TGCGCCAGCAGCTTGGAGAAGCTGGGGGGGAATGAGCAGTTCTTC | TRBV5-1 | . | TRBJ2-1 | TRBD2
CASSPLRSTGYGYTF | TGTGCCAGCAGCCCTCTAAGGTCGACAGGCTATGGCTACACCTTC | TRBV12-3/TRBV12-4 | few | TRBJ1-2 | .
CASSSPSGGRYNEQFF | TGTGCCAGCAGCTCCCCATCGGGAGGGAGATACAATGAGCAGTTCTTC | TRBV7-2 | few | TRBJ2-1 | TRBD2
CSASAVGGTEKNYGYTF | TGCAGCGCCTCCGCTGTCGGCGGGACAGAAAAAAACTATGGCTACACCTTC | TRBV29-1 | . | TRBJ1-2 | TRBD1
CSVVPGETLYF | TGCAGCGTTGTACCAGGGGAGACCCTGTACTTC | TRBV29-1 | . | TRBJ2-1 | .
CASSFKRRNTEAFF | TGTGCCAGCAGTTTTAAACGCCGGAACACTGAAGCTTTCTTT | TRBV12-3/TRBV12-4 | . | TRBJ1-1 | .
CASSETETSGSRETQYF | TGTGCCAGCAGTGAAACGGAGACTAGCGGGAGTAGAGAGACCCAGTACTTC | TRBV2 | few | TRBJ2-5 | TRBD2
CASSFHGSPEQYF | TGCGCCAGCAGCTTTCACGGATCTCCCGAGCAGTACTTC | TRBV5-1 | . | TRBJ2-7 | .
CSARPGQGYYSEQFF | TGCAGTGCTAGGCCGGGACAGGGATACTACAGCGAGCAGTTCTTC | TRBV20-1 | many | TRBJ2-1 | TRBD1
CASSMDRTNTQYF | TGTGCCAGCAGCATGGACAGGACGAATACGCAGTATTTT | TRBV7-3 | . | TRBJ2-3 | TRBD1
CATSGYNEETQYF | TGTGCCACCAGTGGGTACAACGAAGAGACCCAGTACTTC | TRBV24-1 | . | TRBJ2-5 | .
CASSEMQGFTGELFF | TGTGCCAGCAGTGAGATGCAGGGATTCACCGGGGAGCTGTTTTTT | TRBV6-1 | . | TRBJ2-2 | .
CASLTLTGGNYNEQFF | TGTGCCAGCCTAACTCTCACAGGGGGCAACTACAATGAGCAGTTCTTC | TRBV12-3/TRBV12-4 | . | TRBJ2-1 | TRBD1
CASSHDRTGRTGELFF | TGCGCCAGCAGCCATGACCGGACAGGGCGGACCGGGGAGCTGTTTTTT | TRBV4-1 | few | TRBJ2-2 | TRBD1
CASSQGTSGNYEQFF | TGCGCCAGCAGCCAGGGGACTAGCGGGAACTATGAGCAGTTCTTC | TRBV4-1 | few | TRBJ2-1 | TRBD2
CASSPSSGAEAFF | TGTGCCAGCAGTCCTTCATCGGGCGCTGAAGCTTTCTTT | TRBV27 | few | TRBJ1-1 | .
CATSRGTGGSYGYTF | TGTGCCACCAGCAGAGGGACAGGGGGTAGCTATGGCTACACCTTC | TRBV15 | . | TRBJ1-2 | TRBD1
CAISDLEELFF | TGTGCCATCAGTGACCTTGAAGAACTGTTTTTT | TRBV10-3 | many | TRBJ1-4 | .
CAISTGTGFYEQYF | TGTGCCATCAGCACCGGGACAGGGTTCTACGAGCAGTACTTC | TRBV10-3 | few | TRBJ2-7 | TRBD1
CSAPAGHLNTEAFF | TGCAGTGCCCCGGCGGGGCACTTGAACACTGAAGCTTTCTTT | TRBV20-1 | few | TRBJ1-1 | .
CSARLAGNTDTQYF | TGCAGTGCTAGGCTAGCGGGAAATACAGATACGCAGTATTTT | TRBV20-1 | . | TRBJ2-3 | TRBD2
CASSLLLSGRGNEQFF | TGTGCCAGCAGCCTGCTACTCAGCGGGAGGGGAAATGAGCAGTTCTTC | TRBV5-5 | . | TRBJ2-1 | TRBD2